This T cell receptor beta chain comes out of a study of early T cells in non-severe SARS-CoV-2 infection. Study-level information: Chains from this unsorted whole-blood bulk RNA could not be paired.

In regard to this clonotype: Its specificity is unknown.

General study findings and limits: Missing private and CD4 specificities, VDJdb matching favored anti-spike CD8 responses.

The CDR3 spans 14 residues. Germline CDR1 reads KGHSH; CDR2 reads LQKENI. Trimming shortened V by 2 bases and J by 2 bases, and 9 bases separated the two germline ends. The protocol attached unique molecular identifiers to individual cDNA molecules. Each CDR3 protein gets one entry after TCRdb re-called the 5' RACE reads with MiXCR. The sample lists tens of thousands of distinct CDR3 sequences, over 10% occurring once. This chain connects TRBV18 to TRBJ1-1; possible D gene TRBD1, 5 bases. The sequenced material came from whole blood. The receptor was derived from an adult who was a healthcare worker with PCR-confirmed SARS-CoV-2 infection or an uninfected control (not recorded which). The CDR3 coding sequence is TGTGCCAGCTCACCATCTGGGGGTAACACTGAAGCTTTCTTT. Its protein product is CASSPSGGNTEAFF.